A selection of T cell receptor beta chains follows, all from one sample in a study of shared clonotypes between healthy human individuals. Method: immunoSEQ multiplex PCR; TCRdb's copy keeps in-frame clones and lacks some. Among 980,000 or so clones, around 80% were seen once, and the ten largest hold about 1.5%. The sample was memory CD4+ T cells sorted from blood. All receptors come from a man aged 18 to 30 in good health. The CDR3 runs from the conserved cysteine through the conserved F or W.

>TRBV30|TRBJ2-7
CAWSGLSGYEQYF
>TRBV28|TRBJ2-2
CASSSGLAGELGGELFF
>TRBV5-4|TRBJ2-5
CASSLGQDRTKETQYF
>TRBV7-8|TRBJ1-3
CASSSPGRDGNTIYF
>TRBV9|TRBJ2-5
CASSTRTGQETQYF
>TRBV10-3|TRBJ2-1
CAISVDWSSYNEQFF
>TRBV9|TRBJ2-1
CASSSQGTEYNEQFF
>TRBV30|TRBJ1-1
CAWSVGPGGTEAFF
>TRBV10-1|TRBJ1-1
CASSESRNTEAFF
>TRBV9|TRBJ1-5
CASSLFPDSNQPQHF
>TRBV4-3|TRBJ2-2
CASSLSGTGELFF
>TRBV6-6|TRBJ2-1
CASSYDSRDEQFF
>TRBV7-2|TRBJ2-3
CASSSPTRASTDTQYF
>TRBV9|TRBJ1-1
CASSLDGRMNTEAFF
>TRBV6-1|TRBJ2-7
CASRGQGASSEQYF
>TRBV5-1|TRBJ1-4
CASSLVGGDGGKLFF
>TRBV2|TRBJ2-3
CAIPTPAGEGTDTQYF
>TRBV4-2|TRBJ1-4
CASSQGGGGAEKLFF
>TRBV7-2|TRBJ2-2
CASSLVGQGTGELFF
>TRBV2|TRBJ2-2
CASRPRANTGELFF
>TRBV4-2|TRBJ1-2
CASSQDRGTIYGYTF
>TRBV6-6|TRBJ2-5
CASRSSDSQETQYF